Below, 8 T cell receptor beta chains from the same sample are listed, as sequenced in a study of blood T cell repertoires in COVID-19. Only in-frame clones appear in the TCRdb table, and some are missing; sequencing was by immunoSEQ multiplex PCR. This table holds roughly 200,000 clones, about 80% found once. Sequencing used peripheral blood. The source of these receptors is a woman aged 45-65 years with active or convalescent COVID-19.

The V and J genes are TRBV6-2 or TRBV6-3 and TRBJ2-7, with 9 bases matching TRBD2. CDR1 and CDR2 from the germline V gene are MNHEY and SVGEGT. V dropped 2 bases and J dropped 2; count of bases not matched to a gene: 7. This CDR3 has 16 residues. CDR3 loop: CASSYETAGGPYEQYF. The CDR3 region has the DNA TGTGCCAGCAGTTACGAGACAGCGGGGGGTCCCTACGAGCAGTACTTC.

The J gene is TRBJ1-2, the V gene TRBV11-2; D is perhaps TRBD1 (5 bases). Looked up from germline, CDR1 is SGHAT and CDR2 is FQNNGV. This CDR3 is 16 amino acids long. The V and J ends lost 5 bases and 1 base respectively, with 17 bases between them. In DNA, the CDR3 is TGTGCCAGCAGCCCCCTGGAGGGACTGTATAACTATGGCTACACCTTC. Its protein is CASSPLEGLYNYGYTF.

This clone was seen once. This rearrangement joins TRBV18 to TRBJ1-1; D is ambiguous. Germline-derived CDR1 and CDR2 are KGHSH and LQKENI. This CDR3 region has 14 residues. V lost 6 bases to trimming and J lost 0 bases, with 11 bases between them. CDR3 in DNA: TGTGCCAGCTCGGCAGCTACTATGAACACTGAAGCTTTCTTT. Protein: CASSAATMNTEAFF.

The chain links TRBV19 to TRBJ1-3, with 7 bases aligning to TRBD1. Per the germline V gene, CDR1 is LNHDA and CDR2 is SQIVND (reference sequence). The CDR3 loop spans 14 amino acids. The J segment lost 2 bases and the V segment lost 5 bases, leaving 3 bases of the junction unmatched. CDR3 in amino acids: CASSSGGTGNTIYF. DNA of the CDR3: TGTGCCAGTAGTTCAGGGGGAACTGGAAACACCATATATTTT. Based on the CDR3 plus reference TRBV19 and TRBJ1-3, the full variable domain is DGGITQSPKYLFRKEGQNVTLSCEQNLNHDAMYWYRQDPGQGLRLIYYSQIVNDFQKGDIAEGYSVSREKKESFPLTVTSAQKNPTAFYLCASSSGGTGNTIYFGEGSWLTVV.

In DNA form, the CDR3 reads TGTGCCAGCAGCGAGAGGGGGCTTGGCAATCAGCCCCAGCATTTT. Translated: CASSERGLGNQPQHF. The V gene is TRBV9, the J gene TRBJ1-5; 7 positions match TRBD1. Germline V gene data show CDR1 as SGDLS and CDR2 as YYNGEE. This CDR3 comprises 15 residues. After removal of 3 bases from V and 2 bases from J, the junction contained 5 bases not matched to a gene.

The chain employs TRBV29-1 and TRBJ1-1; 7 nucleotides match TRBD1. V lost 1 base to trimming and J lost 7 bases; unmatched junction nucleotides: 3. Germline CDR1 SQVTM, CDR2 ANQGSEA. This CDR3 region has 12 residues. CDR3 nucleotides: TGCAGCGTTGAAGGACAGGGCGTTGAAGCTTTCTTT. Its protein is CSVEGQGVEAFF.

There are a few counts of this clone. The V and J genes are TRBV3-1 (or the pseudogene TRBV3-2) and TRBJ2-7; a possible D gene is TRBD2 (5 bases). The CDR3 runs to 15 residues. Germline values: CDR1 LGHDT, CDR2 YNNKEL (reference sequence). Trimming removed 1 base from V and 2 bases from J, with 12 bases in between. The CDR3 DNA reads TGTGCCAGCAGCCAAGCCTCCGGGAAAACCTACGAGCAGTACTTC. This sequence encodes CASSQASGKTYEQYF.

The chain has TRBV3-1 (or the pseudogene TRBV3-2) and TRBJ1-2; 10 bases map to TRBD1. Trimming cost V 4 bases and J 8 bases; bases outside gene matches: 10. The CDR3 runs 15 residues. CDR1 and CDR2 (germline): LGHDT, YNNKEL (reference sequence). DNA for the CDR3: TGTGCCAGCAGCCCGGTGGGGACAGGGGTAAGCGGCTACACCTTC. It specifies CASSPVGTGVSGYTF.